One T cell receptor (beta chain) is described in this entry. The antigen remains unidentified. The data are from a study of T cell responses to AZD1222 COVID-19 vaccine. General observations from the study: Without day 14 samples, only post-peak T cell repertoires were studied.

The assay was immunoSEQ multiplex PCR, and TCRdb's table has in-frame clones only and misses some. The data show about 140,000 clones, with approximately 90% seen just once and approximately 1.3% held by the top ten. The TCR comes from an adult who received the AZD1222 COVID-19 vaccine. Sequenced here: peripheral blood, sampled 28 days after the second AZD1222 dose.

CDR3 nucleotides: TGTGCCAGCAGCCAAGAAAGGTGGGGTACAGGGCGGCTAGCGGGTGACTTCACCTACGAGCAGTACTTC. Its translation: CASSQERWGTGRLAGDFTYEQYF. V usage is TRBV4-2 and J usage is TRBJ2-7; 8 positions agree with TRBD2. CDR1 is LGHNA and CDR2 is YNFKEQ in the germline V gene. The CDR3 consists of 23 residues. The trim removed 0 bases at V and 2 bases at J, leaving 27 bases unmatched.